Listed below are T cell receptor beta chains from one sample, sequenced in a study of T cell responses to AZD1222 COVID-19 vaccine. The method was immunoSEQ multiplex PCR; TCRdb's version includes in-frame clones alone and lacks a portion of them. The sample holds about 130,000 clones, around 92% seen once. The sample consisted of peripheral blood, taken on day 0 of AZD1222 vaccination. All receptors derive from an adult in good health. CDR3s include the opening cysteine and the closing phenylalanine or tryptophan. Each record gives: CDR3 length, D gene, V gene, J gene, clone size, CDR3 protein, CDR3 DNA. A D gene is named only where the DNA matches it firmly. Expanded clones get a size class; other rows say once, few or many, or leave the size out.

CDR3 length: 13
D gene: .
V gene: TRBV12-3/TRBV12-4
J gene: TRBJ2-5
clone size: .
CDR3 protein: CASRQDIQETQYF
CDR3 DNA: TGTGCCAGCAGACAGGACATCCAAGAGACCCAGTACTTC

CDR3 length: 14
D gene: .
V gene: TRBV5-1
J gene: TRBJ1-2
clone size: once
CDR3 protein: CASSWGEETYGYTF
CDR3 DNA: TGCGCCAGCAGCTGGGGGGAGGAGACCTATGGCTACACCTTC

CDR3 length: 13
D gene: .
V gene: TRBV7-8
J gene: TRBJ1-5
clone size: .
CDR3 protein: CASSPTNDQPQHF
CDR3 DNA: TGTGCCAGCAGCCCCACCAACGATCAGCCCCAGCATTTT

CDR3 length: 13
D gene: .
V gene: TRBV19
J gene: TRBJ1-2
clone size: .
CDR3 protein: CASSSGATGGYTF
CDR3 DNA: TGTGCCAGTAGTTCAGGGGCAACTGGCGGCTACACCTTC

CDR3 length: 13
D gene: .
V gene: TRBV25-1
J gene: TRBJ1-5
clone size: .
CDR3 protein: CASSDRVSQPQHF
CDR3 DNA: TGTGCCAGCAGTGACAGGGTCTCCCAGCCCCAGCATTTT

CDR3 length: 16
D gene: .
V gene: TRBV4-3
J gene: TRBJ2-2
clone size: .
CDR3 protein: CASSPFLGGATGELFF
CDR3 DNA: TGCGCCAGCAGCCCCTTCCTTGGGGGGGCGACCGGGGAGCTGTTTTTT

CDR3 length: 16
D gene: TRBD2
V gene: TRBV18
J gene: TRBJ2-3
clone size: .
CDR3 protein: CASSPGTSGAGDTQYF
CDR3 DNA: TGTGCCAGCTCACCCGGGACTAGCGGGGCTGGAGATACGCAGTATTTT

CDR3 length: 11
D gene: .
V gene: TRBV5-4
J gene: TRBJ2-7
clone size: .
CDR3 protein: CASSATYEQYF
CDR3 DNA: TGTGCCAGCAGCGCTACCTACGAGCAGTACTTC

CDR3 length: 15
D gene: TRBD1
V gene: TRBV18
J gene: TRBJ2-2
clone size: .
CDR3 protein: CASSPGTENTGELFF
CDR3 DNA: TGTGCCAGCTCACCGGGGACAGAGAACACCGGGGAGCTGTTTTTT

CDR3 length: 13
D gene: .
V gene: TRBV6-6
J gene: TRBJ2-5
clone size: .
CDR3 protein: CASSYGGEETQYF
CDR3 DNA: TGTGCCAGCAGTTACGGCGGGGAAGAGACCCAGTACTTC

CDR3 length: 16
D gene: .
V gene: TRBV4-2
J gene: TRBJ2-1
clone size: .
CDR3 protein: CASSPLGSKGHNEQFF
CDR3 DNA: TGTGCCAGCAGCCCACTCGGCAGTAAAGGACACAATGAGCAGTTCTTC

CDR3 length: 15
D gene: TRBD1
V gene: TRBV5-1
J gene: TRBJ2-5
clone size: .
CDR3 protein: CASSLEQGVEETQYF
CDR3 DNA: TGCGCCAGCAGCTTAGAACAGGGGGTCGAAGAGACCCAGTACTTC

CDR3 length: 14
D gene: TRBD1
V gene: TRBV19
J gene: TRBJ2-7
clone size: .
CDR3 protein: CASKPGQGAVPQYF
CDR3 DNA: TGTGCCAGTAAGCCGGGACAGGGAGCAGTACCGCAGTACTTC

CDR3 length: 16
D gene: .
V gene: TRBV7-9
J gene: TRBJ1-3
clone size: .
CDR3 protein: CASSLWVGHSGNTIYF
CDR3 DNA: TGTGCCAGCAGCCTTTGGGTAGGCCACTCTGGAAACACCATATATTTT

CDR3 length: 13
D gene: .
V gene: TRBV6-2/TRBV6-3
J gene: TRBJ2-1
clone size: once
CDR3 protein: CASSRGEYNEQFF
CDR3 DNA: TGTGCCAGCAGTAGGGGGGAGTACAATGAGCAGTTCTTC

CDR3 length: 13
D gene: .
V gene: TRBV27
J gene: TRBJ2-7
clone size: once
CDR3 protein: CASSFQGMGEQYF
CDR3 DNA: TGTGCCAGCAGTTTTCAGGGGATGGGCGAGCAGTACTTC

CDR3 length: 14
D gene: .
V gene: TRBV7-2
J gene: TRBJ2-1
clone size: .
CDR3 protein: CASSPLRKNNEQFF
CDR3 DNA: TGTGCCAGCAGCCCCCTGAGAAAAAACAATGAGCAGTTCTTC